This T cell receptor beta chain was recorded in a study of blood T cell repertoires in COVID-19. Study at large: The origin of the acute and convalescent COVID-19 samples was the United States, Italy and Spain. From T cells, B-cell-depleted T cells, or PBMCs came the material, which was cDNA or gDNA.

As handled by the study authors: Amplification of reference gene primers was used by the study to estimate nucleated cell counts. Only in-frame clones appear in the TCRdb table, and some are missing; sequencing was by immunoSEQ multiplex PCR. V and J calls and clone size come straight from that table; D and trimming were deduced from the DNA. Here the sample spans fewer than 250,000 clones, approximately 90% being singletons. This CDR3 has 15 amino acids. Deletions cut 0 bases from V and 1 base from J, with 11 bases between. The V gene's germline CDR1 is SGDLS and CDR2 YYNGEE. Seattle cases were enrolled at active infection and followed longitudinally.

The origin of this receptor is a man aged 30 to 39 with COVID-19, enrolled during active disease. The chain combines TRBV9 with TRBJ2-7; a possible D gene is TRBD2 (6 bases). Sequenced material: peripheral blood. The CDR3 coding sequence is TGTGCCAGCAGCGTAGGACCTAGCGAGTCCTACGAGCAGTACTTC. Encoded protein: CASSVGPSESYEQYF.